The 23 T cell receptor beta chains given below trace back to one sample, sequenced in a study of blood T cell repertoires in COVID-19. Produced via immunoSEQ multiplex PCR; TCRdb's table is partial and in-frame only. The repertoire includes 90,000 to 110,000 clones, roughly 85% of them detected once, and around 4.3% sits in the top ten. Sample: peripheral blood. These TCRs come from a man in his forties or fifties with acute or convalescent COVID-19.

The chain has TRBV11-2 and TRBJ1-2; D unclear. The V and J ends lost 4 bases and 2 bases respectively, with 5 bases between them. The germline V gene has CDR1 SGHAT and CDR2 FQNNGV. The CDR3 totals 12 residues. The CDR3 sequence: CASSSGNYGYTF. In DNA, the CDR3 is TGTGCCAGCAGCTCGGGGAACTATGGCTACACCTTC. Full variable domain (outside the CDR3, taken from reference TRBV11-2 and TRBJ1-2): EAGVAQSPRYKIIEKRQSVAFWCNPISGHATLYWYQQILGQGPKLLIQFQNNGVVDDSQLPKDRFSAERLKGVDSTLKIQPAKLEDSAVYLCASSSGNYGYTFGSGTRLTVV.

This clone was observed a handful of times. The chain carries TRBV9 and TRBJ1-6, with TRBD1 matching 8 bases. V was clipped by 0 bases and J by 9 bases; unmatched bases: 5. CDR1 SGDLS and CDR2 YYNGEE come from the germline V gene. This CDR3 comprises 15 residues. The DNA of the CDR3 is TGTGCCAGCAGCGTAGACAACAGGGGGAGTTCACCCCTCCACTTT. This gives the protein CASSVDNRGSSPLHF.

The chain uses TRBV7-3 and TRBJ1-1; D call uncertain. The germline V gene encodes CDR1 SGHTA and CDR2 FQGTGA. This CDR3 is built from 13 residues. Trimming took off 4 bases at V and 2 bases at J, with 8 bases between the two ends. The CDR3 protein is CASSWARNTEAFF. The CDR3 DNA reads TGTGCCAGCAGCTGGGCTCGAAACACTGAAGCTTTCTTT. Based on the CDR3 plus reference TRBV7-3 and TRBJ1-1, the full variable domain is GAGVSQTPSNKVTEKGKYVELRCDPISGHTALYWYRQSLGQGPEFLIYFQGTGAADDSGLPNDRFFAVRPEGSVSTLKIQRTERGDSAVYLCASSWARNTEAFFGQGTRLTVV.

The V gene is TRBV5-5, the J gene TRBJ2-2, with D unresolved. The germline V gene has CDR1 SGHKS and CDR2 YYEKEE (reference sequence). With 4 bases removed from V and 4 bases from J, the gap between germline ends came to 14 bases. The CDR3 consists of 15 residues. The CDR3 here is CASSLPFLVTGELFF. The CDR3 DNA is TGTGCCAGCAGCCTGCCGTTCCTAGTCACCGGGGAGCTGTTTTTT.

The genes are TRBV7-8 and TRBJ1-2; 10 nucleotides match TRBD1. This CDR3 contains 15 residues. V lost 4 bases, J lost 3 bases, and 5 bases stayed unmatched. Per germline, CDR1 SGHVS and CDR2 FQNEAQ. CDR3 protein: CASSSAGTGDYGYTF. CDR3 DNA: TGTGCCAGCAGCTCGGCCGGGACAGGGGACTATGGCTACACCTTC.

V and J are TRBV15 and TRBJ2-3, with 7 bases lining up with TRBD2. The CDR3 has 14 residues. V gave up 1 base and J gave up 4 bases; unmatched junction bases: 2. CDR1 is LNHNV, CDR2 YYDKDF, per germline (reference sequence). CDR3 sequence: CATSRGGSADTQYF. CDR3 DNA: TGTGCCACCAGCAGAGGCGGGAGTGCAGATACGCAGTATTTT.

This chain joins TRBV3-1 (or the pseudogene TRBV3-2) and TRBJ2-1; TRBD1 matches at 7 bases. V shed 4 bases, J shed 5 bases, and the junction held 8 bases outside the gene matches. CDR3 length: 15 amino acids. The germline V gene has CDR1 LGHDT and CDR2 YNNKEL (reference sequence). CDR3 sequence reads: CASSRPRDSDNEQFF. The CDR3, as DNA: TGTGCCAGCAGCCGTCCCAGGGACAGCGACAATGAGCAGTTCTTC.

The chain combines TRBV6-4 with TRBJ2-7, with D hard to call. Looked up from germline, CDR1 is MRHNA and CDR2 is SNTAGT. CDR3 length: 13 amino acids. The V end lost 0 bases, the J end lost 3 bases, and 6 bases lay between the germline ends. For the CDR3, the DNA is TGTGCCAGCAGTGACTCGCCACTCTACGAGCAGTACTTC. It encodes CASSDSPLYEQYF.

The chain uses TRBV6-4 and TRBJ2-3, with 8 bases fitting TRBD2. This CDR3 contains 16 residues. V trimming: 0 bases; J trimming: 4 bases; junction bases outside the gene matches: 6. Germline V gene data show CDR1 as MRHNA and CDR2 as SNTAGT. The CDR3 DNA sequence: TGTGCCAGCAGTGACTCTGCGGGAGGTGGGGCAGATACGCAGTATTTT. Protein product: CASSDSAGGGADTQYF.

The rearrangement links TRBV2 to TRBJ1-2, with TRBD1 as a possible D gene (6 bases). This CDR3 contains 13 residues. V was clipped by 2 bases and J by 7 bases, with 11 bases between them. The germline gives CDR1 SNHLY, CDR2 FYNNEI. CDR3 DNA sequence: TGTGCCAGCAGTGAACCAGGGGTTACTGGCTACACCTTC. As protein: CASSEPGVTGYTF.

In this sample, this clone turned up a few times. The chain combines TRBV13 with TRBJ1-1, with 7 bases that match TRBD1. Germline values: CDR1 PRHDT, CDR2 FYEKMQ (reference sequence). The CDR3 is 12 amino acids. Trimming removed 5 bases from V and 7 bases from J; junction bases left unmatched: 4. The CDR3: CASSMGQLEAFF. In DNA, the CDR3 is TGTGCCAGCAGCATGGGACAGCTTGAAGCTTTCTTT. The entire variable domain, with the rest obtained from reference TRBV13 and TRBJ1-1, is as follows: AAGVIQSPRHLIKEKRETATLKCYPIPRHDTVYWYQQGPGQDPQFLISFYEKMQSDKGSIPDRFSAQQFSDYHSELNMSSLELGDSALYFCASSMGQLEAFFGQGTRLTVV.

The J gene is TRBJ2-1, the V gene TRBV10-3; D is unclear. Trimming took off 2 bases at V and 9 bases at J, with 20 bases between the two ends. The CDR3 sequence is 16 residues long. Germline loops: CDR1 ENHRY, CDR2 SYGVKD. The CDR3 loop is CAISETTAPALSEQFF. CDR3 in DNA: TGTGCCATCAGTGAGACGACTGCCCCTGCCTTGAGTGAGCAGTTCTTC.

This clone was counted once. This chain connects TRBV7-9 to TRBJ1-2, with D maybe TRBD1 (5 bases). Germline CDR1 and CDR2: SEHNR and FQNEAQ (reference sequence). V dropped 5 bases and J dropped 6 bases, with 13 bases sitting between them. The CDR3 is 13 residues long. The CDR3 coding sequence is TGTGCCAGCAGCGATCAGGTGGACAATGGCTACACCTTC. It specifies CASSDQVDNGYTF.

The rearrangement uses TRBV9 and TRBJ2-1; 7 nucleotides match TRBD2. CDR3 length: 13 residues. The V segment lost 3 bases and the J segment 11 bases; nucleotides outside the gene matches: 8. The germline CDR1 and CDR2 sequences are SGDLS and YYNGEE. This CDR3 is CASSATSYEKQFF. The CDR3 DNA sequence: TGTGCCAGCAGCGCGACTAGCTATGAGAAGCAGTTCTTC.

This clone was detected only a few times. This chain uses TRBV4-1 with TRBJ2-7, with D tentatively TRBD1 (5 bases). V shed 0 bases and J shed 1 base, with 10 bases lying between them. Germline CDR1 is MGHRA and CDR2 is YSYEKL. The CDR3 is 15 amino acids. The CDR3 region has the DNA TGCGCCAGCAGCCAAGAAGTCCAGGGTTCCTACGAGCAGTACTTC. Protein product: CASSQEVQGSYEQYF.

V usage is TRBV6-6 and J usage is TRBJ2-7; D might be TRBD2 (5 bases). V lost 7 bases and J 3 bases, leaving 13 bases between the germline ends. This CDR3 region has 13 residues. The germline V gene encodes CDR1 MNHNY and CDR2 SVGAGI (reference sequence). The CDR3 nucleotides read TGTGCCAGCATGAGCGGTGTGGGCTACGAGCAGTACTTC. Translation: CASMSGVGYEQYF.

V usage is TRBV3-1 (or the pseudogene TRBV3-2) and J usage is TRBJ2-3; TRBD1 might be the D (5 bases). CDR1 is LGHDT and CDR2 is YNNKEL in the germline V gene (reference sequence). This CDR3 contains 14 residues. The V and J ends lost 1 base and 3 bases respectively, with 8 bases between them. CDR3 DNA: TGTGCCAGCAGCCAAGTGGGGCGAACAGATACGCAGTATTTT. It translates to CASSQVGRTDTQYF.

The rearrangement links TRBV28 to TRBJ1-1; TRBD1 agrees at 8 bases. Germline loops: CDR1 MDHEN, CDR2 SYDVKM. The V and J ends lost 6 bases and 4 bases, in that order; junction bases with no gene match: 4. This CDR3 region has 13 residues. As DNA, the CDR3 is TGTGCCAGCAGAACTACAGGGGGCACTGAAGCTTTCTTT. Protein product: CASRTTGGTEAFF.

The gene calls are TRBV12-5 and TRBJ2-3; TRBD1 matches at 9 bases. This CDR3 region has 13 residues. V gave up 4 bases and J gave up 5 bases; unmatched junction bases: 1. Germline assignment: CDR1 LGHNT and CDR2 FRNRAP. This CDR3 is CASGWTGVDTQYF. DNA of the CDR3: TGTGCTAGTGGTTGGACAGGGGTAGATACGCAGTATTTT.

V and J are TRBV10-2 and TRBJ2-1; D not certain. V was pared by 8 bases and J by 12 bases, with 17 bases between. Germline-derived CDR1 and CDR2 are WSHSY and SAAADI. This CDR3 comprises 12 residues. The CDR3 DNA reads as TGCGCCAGCCAACCCCACGACGCGGTGCAGTTCTTC. Its translation: CASQPHDAVQFF.

This chain connects TRBV27 to TRBJ2-1, with TRBD2 matching 10 bases. J was trimmed by 4 bases and V by 8 bases; bases with no gene match: 2. The CDR3 has 13 residues. In germline, CDR1 is MNHEY, CDR2 SMNVEV (reference sequence). DNA for the CDR3: TGTGCCAGCGCTAGCGGGGGTTACAATGAGCAGTTCTTC. Translated, it gives CASASGGYNEQFF.

The chain couples TRBV3-1 (or the pseudogene TRBV3-2) to TRBJ1-6, with a possible D match to TRBD1 (6 bases). CDR1 LGHDT and CDR2 YNNKEL come from the germline V gene (reference sequence). Trimming removed 0 bases at V and 10 bases at J, with 13 bases between. This CDR3 contains 15 residues. Here the CDR3 reads CASSQDWQGHSPLHF. For the CDR3, the DNA is TGTGCCAGCAGCCAAGACTGGCAGGGACACTCACCCCTCCACTTT.

V and J are TRBV19 and TRBJ2-1; TRBD1 aligns across 7 bases. Germline CDR1 and CDR2: LNHDA and SQIVND (reference sequence). Trimming at V came to 1 base and at J to 0 bases, leaving 6 bases not matched to a gene. The CDR3 consists of 17 residues. Written as DNA, the CDR3 is TGTGCCAGTAGTATAGGAAGGGGGCGGAGCTCCTACAATGAGCAGTTCTTC. Translating it yields CASSIGRGRSSYNEQFF.